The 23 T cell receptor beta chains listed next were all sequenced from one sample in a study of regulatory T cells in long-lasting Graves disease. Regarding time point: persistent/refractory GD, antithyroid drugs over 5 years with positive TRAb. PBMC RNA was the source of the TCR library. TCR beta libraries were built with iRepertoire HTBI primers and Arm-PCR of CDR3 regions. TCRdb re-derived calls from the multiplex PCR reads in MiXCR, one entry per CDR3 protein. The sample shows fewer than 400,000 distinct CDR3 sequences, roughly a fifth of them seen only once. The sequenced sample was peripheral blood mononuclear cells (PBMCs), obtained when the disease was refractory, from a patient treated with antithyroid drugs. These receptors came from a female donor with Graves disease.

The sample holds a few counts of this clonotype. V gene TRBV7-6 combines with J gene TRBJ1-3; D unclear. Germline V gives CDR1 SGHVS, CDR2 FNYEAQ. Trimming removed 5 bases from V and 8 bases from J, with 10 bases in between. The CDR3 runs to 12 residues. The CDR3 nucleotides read TGTGCCAGCAGCCGGCCCTTAGACACCATATATTTT. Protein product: CASSRPLDTIYF.

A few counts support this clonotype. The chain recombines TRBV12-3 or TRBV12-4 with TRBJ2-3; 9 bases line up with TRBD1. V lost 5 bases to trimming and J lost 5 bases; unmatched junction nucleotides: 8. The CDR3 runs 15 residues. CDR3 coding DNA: TGTGCCAGCAGTCAATACAGGGGGCGGGGAGATACGCAGTATTTT. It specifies CASSQYRGRGDTQYF.

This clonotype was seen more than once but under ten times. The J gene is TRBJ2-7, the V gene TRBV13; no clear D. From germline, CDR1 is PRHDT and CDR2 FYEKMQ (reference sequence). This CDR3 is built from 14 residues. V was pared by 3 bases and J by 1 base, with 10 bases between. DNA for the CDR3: TGTGCCAGCAGCTTTGGGCGGATGTCCTACGAGCAGTACTTC. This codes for CASSFGRMSYEQYF.

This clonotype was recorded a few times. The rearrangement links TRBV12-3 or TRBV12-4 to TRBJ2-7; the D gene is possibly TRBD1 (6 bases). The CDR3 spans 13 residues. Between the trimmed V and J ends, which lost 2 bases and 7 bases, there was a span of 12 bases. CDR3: CASSLIDQGEQYF. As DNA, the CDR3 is TGTGCCAGCAGTTTAATAGACCAGGGGGAGCAGTACTTC.

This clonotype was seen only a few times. CDR3 sequence: CASSVDPGPGHTEAFF. In DNA form, the CDR3 reads TGTGCCAGCAGCGTAGACCCAGGACCGGGGCACACTGAAGCTTTCTTT. This chain joins TRBV9 and TRBJ1-1, with D tentatively TRBD1 (5 bases). Germline loops: CDR1 SGDLS, CDR2 YYNGEE. V gave up 0 bases and J gave up 3 bases, with 15 bases separating them. The CDR3 runs to 16 residues.

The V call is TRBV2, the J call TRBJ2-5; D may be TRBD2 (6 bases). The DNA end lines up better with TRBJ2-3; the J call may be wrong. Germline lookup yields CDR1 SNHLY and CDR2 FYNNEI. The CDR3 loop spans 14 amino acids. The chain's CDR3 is CASGRGEARGAQYF. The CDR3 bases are TGTGCCAGCGGGCGAGGGGAGGCCCGAGGCGCGCAGTATTTT.

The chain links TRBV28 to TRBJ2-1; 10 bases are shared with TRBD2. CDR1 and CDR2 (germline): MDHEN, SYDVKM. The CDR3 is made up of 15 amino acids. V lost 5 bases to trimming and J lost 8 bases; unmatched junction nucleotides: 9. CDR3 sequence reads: CASSPLAGVTDEQFF. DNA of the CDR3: TGTGCCAGCAGTCCTCTAGCGGGAGTGACCGATGAGCAGTTCTTC. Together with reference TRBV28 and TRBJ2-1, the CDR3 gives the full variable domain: DVKVTQSSRYLVKRTGEKVFLECVQDMDHENMFWYRQDPGLGLRLIYFSYDVKMKEKGDIPEGYSVSREKKERFSLILESASTNQTSMYLCASSPLAGVTDEQFFGPGTRLTVL.

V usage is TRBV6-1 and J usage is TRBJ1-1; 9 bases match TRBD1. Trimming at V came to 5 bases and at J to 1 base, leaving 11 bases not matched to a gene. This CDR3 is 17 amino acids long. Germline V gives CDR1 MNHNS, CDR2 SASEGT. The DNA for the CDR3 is TGTGCCAGCAGTACCTCAAGAACAGGGGGCCAGAACACTGAAGCTTTCTTT. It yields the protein CASSTSRTGGQNTEAFF.

The CDR3 nucleotides read TGTGCCAGCAGCTCCCGGGACAGGGAAACTCGCAATCAGCCCCAGCATTTT. This gives the protein CASSSRDRETRNQPQHF. This chain connects TRBV7-8 to TRBJ1-5; 9 bases line up with TRBD1. Trimming took 4 bases from V and 2 from J; bases not matched to a gene: 9. The CDR3 spans 17 residues. The germline V gene has CDR1 SGHVS and CDR2 FQNEAQ.

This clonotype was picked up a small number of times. In nucleotides, the CDR3 is TGTGCCAGTACCCCCCAGGGGTCTTTTGATGGCTACACCTTC. Translation: CASTPQGSFDGYTF. This rearrangement joins TRBV19 to TRBJ1-2; a possible D gene is TRBD1 (6 bases). V dropped 7 bases and J dropped 6 bases, with 18 bases sitting between them. The CDR3 covers 14 residues. The germline CDR1 and CDR2 sequences are LNHDA and SQIVND (reference sequence). Filled out from reference TRBV19 and TRBJ1-2, the complete variable domain reads DGGITQSPKYLFRKEGQNVTLSCEQNLNHDAMYWYRQDPGQGLRLIYYSQIVNDFQKGDIAEGYSVSREKKESFPLTVTSAQKNPTAFYLCASTPQGSFDGYTFGSGTRLTVV.

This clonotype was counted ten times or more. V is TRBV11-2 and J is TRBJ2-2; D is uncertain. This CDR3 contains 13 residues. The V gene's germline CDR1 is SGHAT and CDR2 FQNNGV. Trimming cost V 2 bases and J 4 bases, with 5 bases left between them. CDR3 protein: CASSLPITGELFF. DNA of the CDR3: TGTGCCAGCAGCTTACCGATCACCGGGGAGCTGTTTTTT.

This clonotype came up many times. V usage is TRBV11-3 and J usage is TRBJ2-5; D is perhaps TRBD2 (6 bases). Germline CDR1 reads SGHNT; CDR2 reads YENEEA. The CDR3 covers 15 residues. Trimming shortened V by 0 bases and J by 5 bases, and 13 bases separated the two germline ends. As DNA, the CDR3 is TGTGCCAGCAGCTTAGAGGCGGGACCGGGGGAGACCCAGTACTTC. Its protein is CASSLEAGPGETQYF.

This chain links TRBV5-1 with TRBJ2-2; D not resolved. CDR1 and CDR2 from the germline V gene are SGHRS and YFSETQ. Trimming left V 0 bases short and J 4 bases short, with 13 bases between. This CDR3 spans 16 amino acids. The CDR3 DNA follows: TGCGCCAGCAGCTTGGGAAGAGGCCCGAGCACCGGGGAGCTGTTTTTT. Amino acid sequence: CASSLGRGPSTGELFF.

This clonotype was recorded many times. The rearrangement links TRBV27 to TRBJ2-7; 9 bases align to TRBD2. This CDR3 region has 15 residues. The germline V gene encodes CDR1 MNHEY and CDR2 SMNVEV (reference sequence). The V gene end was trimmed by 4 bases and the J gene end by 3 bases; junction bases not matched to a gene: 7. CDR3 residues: CASSSPVAGDYEQYF. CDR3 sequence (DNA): TGTGCCAGCAGTTCCCCAGTAGCGGGGGACTACGAGCAGTACTTC.

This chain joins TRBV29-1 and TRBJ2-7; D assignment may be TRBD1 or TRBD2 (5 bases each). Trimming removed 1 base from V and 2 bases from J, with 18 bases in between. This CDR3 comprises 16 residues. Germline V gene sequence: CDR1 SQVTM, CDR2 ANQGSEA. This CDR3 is CSVEGGSGGNTYEQYF. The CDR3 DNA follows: TGCAGCGTTGAAGGGGGTTCTGGGGGAAATACCTACGAGCAGTACTTC.

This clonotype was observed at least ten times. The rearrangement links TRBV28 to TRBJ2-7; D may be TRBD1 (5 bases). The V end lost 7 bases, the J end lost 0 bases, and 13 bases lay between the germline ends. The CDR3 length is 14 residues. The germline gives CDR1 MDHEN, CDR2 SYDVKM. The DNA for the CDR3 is TGTGCCAGCACACAGGCCTTAAGCTCCTACGAGCAGTACTTC. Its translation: CASTQALSSYEQYF.

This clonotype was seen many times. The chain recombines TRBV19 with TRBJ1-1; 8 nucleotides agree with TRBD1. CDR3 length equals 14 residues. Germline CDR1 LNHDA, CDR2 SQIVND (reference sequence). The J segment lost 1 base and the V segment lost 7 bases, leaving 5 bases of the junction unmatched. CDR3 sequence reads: CASTDRARNTEAFF. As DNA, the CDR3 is TGTGCCAGTACGGACAGGGCTAGGAACACTGAAGCTTTCTTT.

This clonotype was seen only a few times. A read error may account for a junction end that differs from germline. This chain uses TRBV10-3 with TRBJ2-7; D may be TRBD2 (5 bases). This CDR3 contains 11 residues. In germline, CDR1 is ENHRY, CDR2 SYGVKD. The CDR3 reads CAITEGDEQYF. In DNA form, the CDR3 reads TGTGCCATCACTGAGGGAGACGAGCAGTACTTC.

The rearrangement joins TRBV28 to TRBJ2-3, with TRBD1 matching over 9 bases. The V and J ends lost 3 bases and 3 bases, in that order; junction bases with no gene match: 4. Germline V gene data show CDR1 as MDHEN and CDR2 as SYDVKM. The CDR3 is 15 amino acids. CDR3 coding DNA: TGTGCCAGCAGTTTTTCGGGACAGGGAACAGATACGCAGTATTTT. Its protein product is CASSFSGQGTDTQYF.

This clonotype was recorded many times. CDR3 coding DNA: TGTGCCTGGAGTTTCACAGGGGCCAATCAGCCCCAGCATTTT. Amino acids: CAWSFTGANQPQHF. V and J are TRBV30 and TRBJ1-5; 7 nucleotides agree with TRBD1. The germline CDR1 and CDR2 sequences are GTSNPN and SVGIG (reference sequence). The V gene end was trimmed by 2 bases and the J gene end by 3 bases; junction bases not matched to a gene: 4. The CDR3 extends over 14 amino acids. Full variable domain (outside the CDR3, taken from reference TRBV30 and TRBJ1-5): SQTIHQWPATLVQPVGSPLSLECTVEGTSNPNLYWYRQAAGRGLQLLFYSVGIGQISSEVPQNLSASRPQDRQFILSSKKLLLSDSGFYLCAWSFTGANQPQHFGDGTRLSIL.

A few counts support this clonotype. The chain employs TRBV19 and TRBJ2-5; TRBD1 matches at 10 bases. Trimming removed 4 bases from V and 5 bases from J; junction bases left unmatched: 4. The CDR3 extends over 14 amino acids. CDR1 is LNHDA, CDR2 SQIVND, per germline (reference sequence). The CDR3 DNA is TGTGCCAGTAGTAAGGGACAGGGGAAGGAGACCCAGTACTTC. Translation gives CASSKGQGKETQYF. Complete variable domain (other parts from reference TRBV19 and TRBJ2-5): DGGITQSPKYLFRKEGQNVTLSCEQNLNHDAMYWYRQDPGQGLRLIYYSQIVNDFQKGDIAEGYSVSREKKESFPLTVTSAQKNPTAFYLCASSKGQGKETQYFGPGTRLLVL.

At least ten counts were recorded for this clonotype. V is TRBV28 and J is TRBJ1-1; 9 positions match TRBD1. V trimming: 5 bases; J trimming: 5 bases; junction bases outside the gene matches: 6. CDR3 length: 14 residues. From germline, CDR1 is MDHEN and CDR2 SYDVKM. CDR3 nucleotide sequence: TGTGCCAGCAGTATACAGGGGGCGGGAACTGAAGCTTTCTTT. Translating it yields CASSIQGAGTEAFF.

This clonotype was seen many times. CDR3 bases: TGTGCCAGCGGCTTAGGAGGAACTGAAGCTTTCTTT. Translating gives CASGLGGTEAFF. This chain joins TRBV6-1 and TRBJ1-1; D remains ambiguous. V lost 8 bases, J lost 5 bases, and 12 bases lay in between. This CDR3 has 12 residues. The germline V gene encodes CDR1 MNHNS and CDR2 SASEGT.